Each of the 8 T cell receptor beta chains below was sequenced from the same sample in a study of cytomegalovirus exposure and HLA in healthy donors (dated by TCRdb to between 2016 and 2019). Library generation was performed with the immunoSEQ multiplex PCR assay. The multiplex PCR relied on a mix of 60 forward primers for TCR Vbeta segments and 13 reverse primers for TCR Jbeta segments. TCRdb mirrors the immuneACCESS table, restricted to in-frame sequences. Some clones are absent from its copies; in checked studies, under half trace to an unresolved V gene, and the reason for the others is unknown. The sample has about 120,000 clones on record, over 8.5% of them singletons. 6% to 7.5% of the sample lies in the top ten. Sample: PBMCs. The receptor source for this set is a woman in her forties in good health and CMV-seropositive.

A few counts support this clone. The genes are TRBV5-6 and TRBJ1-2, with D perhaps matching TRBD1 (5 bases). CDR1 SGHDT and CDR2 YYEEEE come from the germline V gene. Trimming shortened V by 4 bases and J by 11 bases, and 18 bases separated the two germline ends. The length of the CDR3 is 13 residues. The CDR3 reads CASSAGTAARYTF. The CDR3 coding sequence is TGTGCCAGCAGCGCGGGGACGGCCGCGCGATACACCTTC.

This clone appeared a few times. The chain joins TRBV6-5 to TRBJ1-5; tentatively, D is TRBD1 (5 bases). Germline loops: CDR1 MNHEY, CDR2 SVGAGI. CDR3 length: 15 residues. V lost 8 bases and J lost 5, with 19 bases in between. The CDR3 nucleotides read TGTGCCAGCGGCCGTTCGAGCCGGGGGGATCAGCCCCAGCATTTT. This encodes CASGRSSRGDQPQHF.

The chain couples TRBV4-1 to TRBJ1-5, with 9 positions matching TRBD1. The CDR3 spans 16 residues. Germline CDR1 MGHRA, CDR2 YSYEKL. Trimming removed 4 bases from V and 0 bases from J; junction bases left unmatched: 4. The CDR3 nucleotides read TGCGCCAGCAGCCCACAGGGGGCGCGTAGCAATCAGCCCCAGCATTTT. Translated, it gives CASSPQGARSNQPQHF.

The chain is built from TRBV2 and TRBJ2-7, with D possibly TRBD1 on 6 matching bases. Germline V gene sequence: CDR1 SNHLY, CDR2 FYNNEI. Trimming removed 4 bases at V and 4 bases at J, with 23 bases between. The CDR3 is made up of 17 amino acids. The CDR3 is CASSVGTSKYIAYEQYF. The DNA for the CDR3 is TGTGCCAGCAGTGTTGGGACATCTAAATATATTGCTTACGAGCAGTACTTC.

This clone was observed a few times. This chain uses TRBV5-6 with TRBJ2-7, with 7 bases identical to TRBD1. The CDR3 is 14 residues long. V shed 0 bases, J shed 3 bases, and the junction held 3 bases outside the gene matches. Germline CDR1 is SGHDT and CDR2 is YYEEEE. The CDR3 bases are TGTGCCAGCAGCTTGGGACAGGGTGGCTACGAGCAGTACTTC. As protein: CASSLGQGGYEQYF.

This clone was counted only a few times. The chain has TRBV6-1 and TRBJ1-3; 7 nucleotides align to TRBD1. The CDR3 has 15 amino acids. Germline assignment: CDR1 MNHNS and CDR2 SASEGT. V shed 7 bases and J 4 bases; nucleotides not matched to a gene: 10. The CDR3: CASIPAGGQGNTIYF. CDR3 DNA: TGTGCCAGCATTCCAGCAGGGGGTCAAGGAAACACCATATATTTT.

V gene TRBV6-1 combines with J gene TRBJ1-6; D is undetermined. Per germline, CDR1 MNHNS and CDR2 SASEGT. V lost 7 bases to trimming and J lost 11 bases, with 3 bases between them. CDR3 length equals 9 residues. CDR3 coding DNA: TGTGCCAGCACTCCACCCCTCCACTTT. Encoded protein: CASTPPLHF.

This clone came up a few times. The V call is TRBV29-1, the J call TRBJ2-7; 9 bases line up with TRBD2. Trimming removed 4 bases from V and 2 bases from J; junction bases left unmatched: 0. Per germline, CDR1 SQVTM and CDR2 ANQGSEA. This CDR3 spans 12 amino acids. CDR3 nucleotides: TGCAGCGTTGTAGCGGGGGCCTACGAGCAGTACTTC. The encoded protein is CSVVAGAYEQYF.